The present T cell receptor (beta chain) was sequenced within a study of CXCR3-negative and CXCR3-positive naive CD8 T cells. Regarding the study as a whole: In CXCR3-positive naive cells, the TRB CDR3s were more hydrophobic than in CXCR3-negative naive cells. No difference in surface CD5 was seen between naive subsets, and TCR strength was inferred from TRB CDR3 properties. Whereas both naive subsets had comparably high diversity, memory CD8+ cells had much lower diversity.

Note on this clonotype: Its antigen remains unknown.

Germline V gene data show CDR1 as MRHNA and CDR2 as SNTAGT. CDR3 size: 15 residues. Naive CD8+ T cells showed a CD45RO-CCR7+CD27+CD95- phenotype. The libraries of TRB cDNA were constructed through 5' RACE using UMI labels. TCRdb re-analyzed the 5' RACE reads; it lists each CDR3 protein once, without DNA. The sample totals about 120,000 distinct CDR3 sequences. This chain uses TRBV6-4 with TRBJ2-1; TCRdb designates TRBD2, a call that cannot be tested without DNA. This TCR was recovered from a human donor in good health. Some clones in this sample may be carry-over from other donors' samples. Sequencing was performed on naive CXCR3+ CD8+ T cells from blood. Subset specified: CD45RO-CCR7+CD27+CD95- naive CD8+ T cells expressing CXCR3 (TNR3+). The CDR3 is CASSEERGTADEQFF.